A selection of T cell receptor beta chains follows, all from one sample in a study of response to subunit inactivated influenza vaccine. TCRdb reanalysed the RT-PCR reads using MiXCR and keeps one entry per CDR3 protein. The repertoire consists of 650,000 to 800,000 distinct CDR3 sequences, with about 18% occurring once and the leading ten covering 11%. Sequences were derived from PBMCs from blood, sampled 5 to 6 days after vaccination. These receptors all stem from a man aged 45-60 years who received an inactivated influenza vaccine. CDR3s include the opening cysteine and the closing phenylalanine or tryptophan. D genes are given only for firm matches.

v_call	d_call	j_call	cdr3_aa
TRBV12-3/TRBV12-4	-	TRBJ2-1	CASSLHHEQFF
TRBV5-6	-	TRBJ1-5	CASSWGGVLSNQPQHF
TRBV20-1	-	TRBJ2-1	CSARSRRDQAQFF
TRBV5-1	TRBD1	TRBJ1-6	CASSIGTANHHSPLHF
TRBV28	-	TRBJ1-2	CASSSPTGYTF
TRBV12-3/TRBV12-4	TRBD2	TRBJ2-7	CASRASGSLWEQYF
TRBV6-5	TRBD2	TRBJ2-3	CASSYSRLAGEKDTDTQYF
TRBV10-1	TRBD1	TRBJ2-1	CASSRDRVGEQFF
TRBV19	-	TRBJ2-5	CASSMRRERREETQYF
TRBV20-1	-	TRBJ2-1	CSASLGQFNSYNEQFF
TRBV4-1	TRBD1	TRBJ1-2	CASSQDWGQPYYGYTF
TRBV3-1	-	TRBJ1-2	CASSQEVHSRGYGYTF
TRBV3-1	-	TRBJ1-1	CASSQAYIVFFF
TRBV6-5	-	TRBJ1-2	CASSYSGLRHYGYTF
TRBV15	TRBD2	TRBJ2-2	CATSREGVLAGMSNTGELFF
TRBV7-8	TRBD1	TRBJ2-2	CASSSRDRGSMRTGELFF
TRBV10-1	TRBD2	TRBJ2-1	CASSEAGGEQFF
TRBV12-3/TRBV12-4	TRBD1	TRBJ1-5	CASSRQGLGQPQHF
TRBV2	TRBD1	TRBJ2-5	CASSDPSEVDRDQETQYF
TRBV15	-	TRBJ2-1	CATSRDRISENEQFF
TRBV3-1	TRBD1	TRBJ2-7	CASTSNGQGNIEQYF
TRBV7-2	TRBD1	TRBJ1-5	CASSFSTGTGIQPQHF
TRBV20-1	TRBD1	TRBJ2-1	CSAATGTGLNEQFF
TRBV20-1	TRBD1	TRBJ2-1	CSASDRGRAYNEQFF
TRBV20-1	-	TRBJ2-7	CSARAHRGFSYEQYF
TRBV7-8	-	TRBJ1-6	CASSGTGGIYNSPLHF
TRBV12-3/TRBV12-4	TRBD1	TRBJ2-1	CASSTTGGLYNEQFF
TRBV10-3	-	TRBJ1-2	CAIRSLGANYGYTF
TRBV20-1	-	TRBJ1-5	CSARIRDTVGGPQHF
TRBV20-1	TRBD1	TRBJ1-1	CSARSGQANTEAFF
TRBV20-1	TRBD1	TRBJ1-5	CSARRPGQGGNQPQHF
TRBV29-1	TRBD1	TRBJ1-1	CSVTKTGQGGKVAFF
TRBV7-9	-	TRBJ1-2	CASILAGSHYGYTF
TRBV4-3	TRBD1	TRBJ1-1	CASSQLGQVNTEAFF
TRBV27	TRBD1	TRBJ1-2	CASSFGDRGHYGYTF
TRBV11-2	-	TRBJ2-3	CASSLEFRADTQYF
TRBV3-1	TRBD1	TRBJ1-2	CASSQDGTGLTNYGYTF
TRBV7-2	TRBD2	TRBJ2-7	CASSFFSGGPGEQYF
TRBV20-1	-	TRBJ2-7	CSARVRVGYEQYF
TRBV4-2	-	TRBJ2-5	CASSQTRDAQETQYF
TRBV6-1	-	TRBJ2-1	CASSEQYYNEQFF
TRBV5-1	-	TRBJ1-3	CASSLELPTSGNTIYF
TRBV3-1	-	TRBJ2-7	CASSQVPQSELYF
TRBV6-2/TRBV6-3	TRBD1	TRBJ1-5	CASRDRAAYSNQPQHF
TRBV5-1	-	TRBJ2-1	CASSLEGSHNEQFF
TRBV5-6	TRBD1	TRBJ2-7	CASSFYRGYLYEQYF
TRBV6-1	TRBD1	TRBJ1-1	CASWDRRAEAFF
TRBV7-9	-	TRBJ1-2	CASSSGVGNYGYTF
TRBV28	TRBD1	TRBJ1-1	CASSPRTGRENTEAFF
TRBV4-3	-	TRBJ2-7	CASSQDPGYYEQYF
TRBV10-2	-	TRBJ2-2	CASQWRATGELFF
TRBV5-6	-	TRBJ1-1	CASSLDFGGEAFF
TRBV15	-	TRBJ1-2	CATSRGPEYGYTF